Listed here are 27 T cell receptor beta chains from one sample, sequenced in a study of cytomegalovirus exposure and HLA in healthy donors. Libraries were prepared by immunoSEQ multiplex PCR; TCRdb keeps only in-frame clonotypes and omits some of them. The sample shows some 230,000 clones, about 89% of them seen only once. The sequenced material came from PBMCs. Source of these receptors: a woman between 18 and 30 years old in good health and CMV-seronegative.

The CDR3 nucleotides read TGTGCCAGCAGCCCGGGACTAGCGGGAGGGCCGGGAGATACGCAGTATTTT. Its translation: CASSPGLAGGPGDTQYF. The J gene is TRBJ2-3, the V gene TRBV7-2; 16 nucleotides match TRBD2. The length of the CDR3 is 17 residues. The germline gives CDR1 SGHTA, CDR2 FQGNSA. The ends lost 5 bases at V and 5 bases at J; junction bases unmatched: 7.

This clone was seen more than once but under ten times. V and J are TRBV29-1 and TRBJ1-3; TRBD1 agrees at 9 bases. CDR1 and CDR2 from the germline V gene are SQVTM and ANQGSEA. J was trimmed by 4 bases and V by 1 base; bases with no gene match: 2. The CDR3 is 14 residues long. The CDR3 bases are TGCAGCGTTGAAGGACAGGGGGTGGGAAACACCATATATTTT. This gives the protein CSVEGQGVGNTIYF.

The gene calls are TRBV2 and TRBJ2-7; 15 nucleotides match TRBD2. V trimming: 6 bases; J trimming: 4 bases; junction bases outside the gene matches: 4. Germline loops: CDR1 SNHLY, CDR2 FYNNEI. The CDR3 extends over 15 amino acids. CDR3 nucleotides: TGTGCCAGCAGGGGGACTAGCGGGAGGCGGTACGAGCAGTACTTC. Residues: CASRGTSGRRYEQYF.

The chain recombines TRBV6-5 with TRBJ2-1; 9 nucleotides agree with TRBD2. The CDR3 has 15 residues. V gave up 6 bases and J gave up 2 bases; unmatched junction bases: 5. Germline CDR1 reads MNHEY; CDR2 reads SVGAGI. For the CDR3, the DNA is TGTGCCAGCAGCTCCGGACTAGCGACCTACAATGAGCAGTTCTTC. Translation gives CASSSGLATYNEQFF.

The chain links TRBV11-2 to TRBJ2-7; TRBD2 matches 10 bases. CDR1 is SGHAT and CDR2 is FQNNGV in the germline V gene. Trimming cost V 5 bases and J 1 base; bases outside gene matches: 14. This CDR3 spans 18 amino acids. The CDR3 reads CASSRPPPSGSLSYEQYF. For the CDR3, the DNA is TGTGCCAGCAGCAGACCCCCTCCTAGCGGGAGTCTGTCCTACGAGCAGTACTTC.

V usage is TRBV5-4 and J usage is TRBJ2-3; 10 bases match TRBD2. Germline trimming cut 1 base from V and 4 bases from J; bases unmatched to any gene: 12. CDR1 and CDR2 (germline): SGHNT, YYREEE (reference sequence). This CDR3 spans 18 amino acids. The CDR3 bases are TGTGCCAGCAGCTTGTTTGGGTCTAGCGGGAGCGGGCCAGATACGCAGTATTTT. Translated: CASSLFGSSGSGPDTQYF.

This chain uses TRBV21-1 with TRBJ2-7; the DNA was not used to check the table's D call, TRBD1. TRBV21-1 is a pseudogene segment. This CDR3 comprises 22 residues. As DNA, the CDR3 is TGTGCCAGCCTGGACACCAAAAATAACCGGGACAGGGGGCTACTAACCCTCTACGAGCAGTACTTC. The encoded protein is CASLDTKNNRDRGLLTLYEQYF.

This sequence joins TRBV12-5 and TRBJ2-5, with 8 bases that match TRBD2. Germline values: CDR1 LGHNT, CDR2 FRNRAP. The CDR3 contains 16 residues. The V segment lost 3 bases and the J segment 3 bases; nucleotides outside the gene matches: 9. The CDR3: CASGFRAGGRKETQYF. The CDR3 region has the DNA TGTGCTAGTGGTTTCCGGGCGGGAGGAAGGAAAGAGACCCAGTACTTC.

The CDR3: CASSQHLQGIGTEAFF. CDR3 DNA sequence: TGTGCCAGCAGCCAACACCTACAGGGTATTGGCACTGAAGCTTTCTTT. V usage is TRBV7-9 and J usage is TRBJ1-1, with D possibly being TRBD1 (6 bases). The V and J ends lost 5 bases and 4 bases respectively, with 20 bases between them. The CDR3 length is 16 residues. The germline V gene has CDR1 SEHNR and CDR2 FQNEAQ (reference sequence).

V gene TRBV29-1 combines with J gene TRBJ1-2; weak D call: TRBD1 (6 bases). The V end was cut by 6 bases, the J end by 6 bases, with 23 bases between. The CDR3 is 15 residues long. Germline values: CDR1 SQVTM, CDR2 ANQGSEA. CDR3 bases: TGCAGCGTCATCCGTCCGGGACAAGGGTTCAATGGCTACACCTTC. This translates into CSVIRPGQGFNGYTF. Full variable domain (remainder filled in from reference TRBV29-1 and TRBJ1-2): SAVISQKPSRDICQRGTSLTIQCQVDSQVTMMFWYRQQPGQSLTLIATANQGSEATYESGFVIDKFPISRPNLTFSTLTVSNMSPEDSSIYLCSVIRPGQGFNGYTFGSGTRLTVV.

This clone occurred once. The chain is built from TRBV19 and TRBJ2-2; 7 bases fit TRBD2. The CDR3 consists of 16 residues. The germline V gene encodes CDR1 LNHDA and CDR2 SQIVND (reference sequence). Trimming at V came to 4 bases and at J to 6 bases, leaving 11 bases not matched to a gene. CDR3 nucleotide sequence: TGTGCCAGTAGTACAAGACTGGGGAGGGGCGCCGGGGAGCTGTTTTTT. It is translated as CASSTRLGRGAGELFF.

CDR3 sequence (DNA): TGCGCCAGCAGCCAGAAGCCTTTAGTCAGCGCAAATAGGGGGCAGCCCCAGCATTTT. Its translation is CASSQKPLVSANRGQPQHF. V is TRBV4-1 and J is TRBJ1-5, with a weak D call TRBD1 (6 bases). The germline CDR1 and CDR2 sequences are MGHRA and YSYEKL. V was clipped by 3 bases and J by 7 bases, with 28 bases between them. The CDR3 extends over 19 amino acids.

CDR3 nucleotide sequence: TGTGCCAGCGCGGATTCAGGGGGCGCGGACTACTATGGCTACACCTTC. It yields the protein CASADSGGADYYGYTF. The chain has TRBV18 and TRBJ1-2; 8 nucleotides line up with TRBD1. The germline V gene encodes CDR1 KGHSH and CDR2 LQKENI. The V and J ends lost 8 bases and 3 bases, in that order; junction bases with no gene match: 14. This CDR3 contains 16 residues.

As regards this clone: The same CDR3 is also encoded by other DNA sequences in this sample. The chain employs TRBV5-1 and TRBJ2-3, with TRBD2 matching 8 bases. V lost 0 bases to trimming and J lost 2 bases; unmatched junction nucleotides: 2. The CDR3 covers 15 residues. Germline V gene data show CDR1 as SGHRS and CDR2 as YFSETQ. The CDR3 region is CASSLALADTDTQYF. Here the CDR3 DNA reads TGCGCCAGCAGCTTGGCACTAGCGGACACAGATACGCAGTATTTT.

The V gene is TRBV18, the J gene TRBJ1-2; the D is unclear. V lost 2 bases and J lost 8, with 12 bases in between. The CDR3 extends over 13 amino acids. CDR1 is KGHSH and CDR2 is LQKENI in the germline V gene. CDR3 nucleotide sequence: TGTGCCAGCTCACCAGCGGGGAAGGGCGGCTACACCTTC. Protein sequence: CASSPAGKGGYTF.

V is TRBV6-6 and J is TRBJ2-3, with TRBD1 matching over 7 bases. This CDR3 is built from 15 residues. The V and J ends lost 2 bases and 1 base, in that order; junction bases with no gene match: 3. Germline CDR1 reads MNHNY; CDR2 reads SVGAGI (reference sequence). CDR3 region: CASSYGDSRTDTQYF. Written as DNA, the CDR3 is TGTGCCAGCAGTTACGGGGACAGCCGCACAGATACGCAGTATTTT.

The chain carries TRBV28 and TRBJ1-2, with TRBD1 matching 9 bases. CDR1 and CDR2 from the germline V gene are MDHEN and SYDVKM. The J segment lost 1 base and the V segment lost 5 bases, leaving 11 bases of the junction unmatched. This CDR3 has 17 residues. DNA of the CDR3: TGTGCCAGCAGTCCCTCACGCGGACAGGGGCTTAACTATGGCTACACCTTC. Its protein product is CASSPSRGQGLNYGYTF.

The CDR3 spells CAWEIPARAGNTIYF. CDR3 DNA: TGTGCCTGGGAAATTCCTGCCAGGGCTGGAAACACCATATATTTT. The gene calls are TRBV30 and TRBJ1-3; the D gene is possibly TRBD1 (5 bases). Germline V gene data show CDR1 as GTSNPN and CDR2 as SVGIG (reference sequence). The CDR3 is made up of 15 amino acids. V lost 5 bases and J lost 2, with 16 bases in between.

The chain combines TRBV2 with TRBJ2-1; TRBD1 matches at 9 bases. Per germline, CDR1 SNHLY and CDR2 FYNNEI. The CDR3 sequence is 16 residues long. V shed 6 bases and J 2 bases; nucleotides not matched to a gene: 8. The CDR3 protein is CASREQGALTYNEQFF. The CDR3 bases are TGTGCCAGCAGGGAACAGGGGGCCTTAACCTACAATGAGCAGTTCTTC.

V is TRBV2 and J is TRBJ2-1, with D unresolved. CDR1 and CDR2 (germline): SNHLY, FYNNEI. CDR3 size: 11 residues. V lost 10 bases, J lost 7 bases, and 11 bases lay in between. CDR3: CANEYRNEQFF. CDR3 nucleotide sequence: TGTGCCAACGAGTACCGAAATGAGCAGTTCTTC. The whole variable domain, remainder taken from reference TRBV2 and TRBJ2-1, is EPEVTQTPSHQVTQMGQEVILRCVPISNHLYFYWYRQILGQKVEFLVSFYNNEISEKSEIFDDQFSVERPDGSNFTLKIRSTKLEDSAMYFCANEYRNEQFFGPGTRLTVL.

This sequence joins TRBV14 and TRBJ1-1, with D maybe TRBD1 (5 bases). Deletions cut 5 bases from V and 5 bases from J, with 18 bases between. The V gene's germline CDR1 is SGHDN and CDR2 FVKESK. This CDR3 is built from 15 residues. DNA for the CDR3: TGTGCCAGCAGCAGGACCCTCGGCAGGGCGACTGAAGCTTTCTTT. It yields the protein CASSRTLGRATEAFF.

The rearrangement uses TRBV28 and TRBJ1-1, with a tentative D call TRBD1 (5 bases). The CDR3 has 12 amino acids. The V and J ends lost 4 bases and 13 bases respectively, with 16 bases between them. CDR1 MDHEN and CDR2 SYDVKM come from the germline V gene. The CDR3 region is CASSWADGGGFF. CDR3 DNA: TGTGCCAGCAGTTGGGCCGACGGGGGGGGTTTCTTT. Based on the CDR3 plus reference TRBV28 and TRBJ1-1, the full variable domain is DVKVTQSSRYLVKRTGEKVFLECVQDMDHENMFWYRQDPGLGLRLIYFSYDVKMKEKGDIPEGYSVSREKKERFSLILESASTNQTSMYLCASSWADGGGFFGQGTRLTVV.

CDR3 in amino acids: CASSLYNTQETQYF. In nucleotides, the CDR3 is TGCGCCAGCAGCTTGTATAACACCCAAGAGACCCAGTACTTC. The chain joins TRBV5-1 to TRBJ2-5; the D is unclear. Looked up from germline, CDR1 is SGHRS and CDR2 is YFSETQ. Trimming removed 1 base at V and 1 base at J, with 8 bases between. The CDR3 is made up of 14 amino acids.

V gene TRBV29-1 combines with J gene TRBJ2-5; D might be TRBD2 (5 bases). Looked up from germline, CDR1 is SQVTM and CDR2 is ANQGSEA. Trimming shortened V by 4 bases and J by 3 bases, and 12 bases separated the two germline ends. CDR3 size: 13 residues. CDR3 region: CSVAPYGKETQYF. CDR3 in DNA: TGCAGCGTTGCCCCGTACGGGAAAGAGACCCAGTACTTC.

Here the CDR3 reads CASSSDRTYEQYF. The CDR3 DNA reads TGCGCCAGCAGCTCGGACAGGACCTACGAGCAGTACTTC. The chain employs TRBV5-1 and TRBJ2-7; 7 nucleotides line up with TRBD1. This CDR3 spans 13 amino acids. The germline V gene has CDR1 SGHRS and CDR2 YFSETQ. With 3 bases clipped from V and 2 bases from J, the junction kept 2 bases outside the gene matches.

This chain links TRBV19 with TRBJ2-5, with TRBD2 identical over 7 bases. The germline CDR1 and CDR2 sequences are LNHDA and SQIVND (reference sequence). The CDR3 sequence is 14 residues long. Trimming removed 2 bases from V and 7 bases from J; junction bases left unmatched: 7. CDR3 nucleotides: TGTGCCAGTAGTATAACTCAATGGGAGGGGACCCAGTACTTC. Translating it yields CASSITQWEGTQYF.

J is TRBJ2-1 and V is TRBV18; the match to TRBD1 covers 10 bases. CDR1 is KGHSH and CDR2 is LQKENI in the germline V gene. V shed 3 bases and J 0 bases; nucleotides not matched to a gene: 8. The CDR3 has 18 amino acids. The CDR3 loop reads CASSPTTGGGSSYNEQFF. In DNA, the CDR3 is TGTGCCAGCTCACCCACGACAGGGGGCGGCAGCTCCTACAATGAGCAGTTCTTC. Using reference TRBV18 and TRBJ2-1 for the parts outside the CDR3, the full variable domain is NAGVMQNPRHLVRRRGQEARLRCSPMKGHSHVYWYRQLPEEGLKFMVYLQKENIIDESGMPKERFSAEFPKEGPSILRIQQVVRGDSAAYFCASSPTTGGGSSYNEQFFGPGTRLTVL.